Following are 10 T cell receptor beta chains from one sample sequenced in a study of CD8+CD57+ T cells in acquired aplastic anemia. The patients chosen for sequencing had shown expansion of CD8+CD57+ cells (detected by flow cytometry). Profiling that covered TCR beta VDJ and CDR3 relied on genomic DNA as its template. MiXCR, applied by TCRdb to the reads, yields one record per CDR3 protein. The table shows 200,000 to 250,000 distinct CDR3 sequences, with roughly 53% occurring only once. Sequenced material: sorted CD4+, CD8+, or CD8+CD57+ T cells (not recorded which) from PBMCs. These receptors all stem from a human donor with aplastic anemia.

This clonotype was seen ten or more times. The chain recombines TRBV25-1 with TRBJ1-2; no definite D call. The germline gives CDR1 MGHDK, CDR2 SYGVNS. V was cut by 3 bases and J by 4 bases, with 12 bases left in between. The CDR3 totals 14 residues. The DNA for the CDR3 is TGTGCCAGCAGTGACCAGCCGAGGAGCTATGGCTACACCTTC. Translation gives CASSDQPRSYGYTF.

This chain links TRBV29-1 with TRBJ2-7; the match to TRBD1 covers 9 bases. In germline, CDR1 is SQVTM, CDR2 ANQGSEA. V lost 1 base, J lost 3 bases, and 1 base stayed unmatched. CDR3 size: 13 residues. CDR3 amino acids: CSVEGQGDYEQYF. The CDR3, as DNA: TGCAGCGTTGAAGGACAGGGGGACTACGAGCAGTACTTC.

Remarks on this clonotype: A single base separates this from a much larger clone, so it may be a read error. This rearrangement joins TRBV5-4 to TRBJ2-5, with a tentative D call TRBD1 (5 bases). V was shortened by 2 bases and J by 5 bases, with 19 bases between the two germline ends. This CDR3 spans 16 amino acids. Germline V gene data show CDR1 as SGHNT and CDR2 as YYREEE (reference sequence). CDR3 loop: CASSFDRTPGLETQYF. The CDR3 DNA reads TGTGCCAGCAGCTTTGACCGGACACCAGGTCTGGAGACCCAGTACTTC.

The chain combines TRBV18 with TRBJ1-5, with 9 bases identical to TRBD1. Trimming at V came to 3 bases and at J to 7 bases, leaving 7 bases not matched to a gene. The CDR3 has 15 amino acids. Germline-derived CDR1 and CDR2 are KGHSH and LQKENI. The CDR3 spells CASSPATGGRQPQHF. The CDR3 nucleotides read TGTGCCAGCTCACCGGCGACAGGGGGACGCCAGCCCCAGCATTTT.

This CDR3 is CASSSSGASPLHF. CDR3 sequence (DNA): TGTGCCAGTAGTAGTTCGGGGGCTTCACCCCTCCACTTT. The rearrangement joins TRBV19 to TRBJ1-6, with D maybe TRBD1 (6 bases). The CDR3 is made up of 13 amino acids. V lost 4 bases and J 9 bases, leaving 10 bases between the germline ends. CDR1 and CDR2 (germline): LNHDA, SQIVND (reference sequence).

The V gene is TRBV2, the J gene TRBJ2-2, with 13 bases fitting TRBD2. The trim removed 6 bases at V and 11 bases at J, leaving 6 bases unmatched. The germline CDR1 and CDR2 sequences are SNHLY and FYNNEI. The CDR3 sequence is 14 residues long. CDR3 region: CASRELAGGQELFF. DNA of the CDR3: TGTGCCAGCAGGGAACTAGCGGGGGGGCAAGAGCTGTTTTTT.

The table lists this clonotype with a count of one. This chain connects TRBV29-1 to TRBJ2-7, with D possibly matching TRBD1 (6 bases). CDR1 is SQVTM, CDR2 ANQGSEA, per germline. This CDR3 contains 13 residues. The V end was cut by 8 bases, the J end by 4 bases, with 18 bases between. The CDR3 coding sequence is TGCAGCTTGGGGTCCCGACAGGTTTACGAGCAGTACTTC. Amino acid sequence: CSLGSRQVYEQYF.

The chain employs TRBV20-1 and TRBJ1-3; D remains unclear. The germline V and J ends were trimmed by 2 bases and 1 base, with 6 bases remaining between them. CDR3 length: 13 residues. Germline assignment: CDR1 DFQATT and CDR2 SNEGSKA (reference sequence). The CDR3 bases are TGCAGTGCTAGATTCACTTCTGGAAACACCATATATTTT. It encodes CSARFTSGNTIYF.

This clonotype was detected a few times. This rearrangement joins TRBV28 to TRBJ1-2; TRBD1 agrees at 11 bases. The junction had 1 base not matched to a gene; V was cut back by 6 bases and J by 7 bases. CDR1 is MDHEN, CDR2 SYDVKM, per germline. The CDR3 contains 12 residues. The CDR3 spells CASRDRGLGYTF. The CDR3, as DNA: TGTGCCAGCAGGGACAGGGGGCTTGGCTACACCTTC.

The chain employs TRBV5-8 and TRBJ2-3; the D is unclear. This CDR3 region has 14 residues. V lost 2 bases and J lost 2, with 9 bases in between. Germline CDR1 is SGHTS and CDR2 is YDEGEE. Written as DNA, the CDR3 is TGTGCCAGCAGCTTAGTCGCTATCACAGATACGCAGTATTTT. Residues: CASSLVAITDTQYF.